The 14 T cell receptor beta chains below come from one sample, sequenced in a study of cytomegalovirus exposure and HLA in healthy donors. The PCR was carried out with 60 Vbeta primers and 13 Jbeta primers. The repertoire was sequenced with immunoSEQ multiplex PCR; TCRdb's copy has only in-frame clones and lacks some. The data contain approximately 140,000 clones, around three quarters of them singletons. The sequenced sample was PBMCs. These TCRs come from a man between 18 and 29 years old in good health and CMV-seronegative.

J is TRBJ1-6 and V is TRBV27, with D possibly TRBD1 on 6 matching bases. The germline V and J ends were trimmed by 4 bases and 8 bases, with 21 bases remaining between them. The length of the CDR3 is 17 residues. Germline CDR1 MNHEY, CDR2 SMNVEV (reference sequence). The CDR3 DNA follows: TGTGCCAGCAGTTCGTTAAACAGGGTTGAAAGGGATTCACCCCTCCACTTT. Protein: CASSSLNRVERDSPLHF.

This clone was seen a few times. V and J are TRBV4-3 and TRBJ1-2, with D possibly matching TRBD1 (5 bases). V lost 3 bases to trimming and J lost 4 bases, with 15 bases between them. This CDR3 has 15 amino acids. CDR1 is LGHNA, CDR2 YSLEER, per germline. The CDR3 region is CASSQGFGGSYGYTF. The CDR3 coding sequence is TGCGCCAGCAGCCAGGGATTCGGGGGTAGCTATGGCTACACCTTC.

In DNA form, the CDR3 reads TGTGCCAGCAGTCCTAACAATGAGCAGTTCTTC. It codes for CASSPNNEQFF. The chain uses TRBV28 and TRBJ2-1; no definite D call. CDR1 is MDHEN, CDR2 SYDVKM, per germline. The V end was cut by 5 bases, the J end by 5 bases, with 4 bases between. There are 11 residues in the CDR3.

This clone was counted a single time. The chain uses TRBV5-6 and TRBJ2-3; 8 bases are shared with TRBD1. Germline CDR1 and CDR2: SGHDT and YYEEEE. This CDR3 region has 15 residues. Losses at the gene ends were 3 bases for V and 3 bases for J; bases not matched to a gene: 6. This CDR3 is CASSSPGGGTDTQYF. CDR3 bases: TGTGCCAGCAGCTCCCCAGGGGGCGGGACAGATACGCAGTATTTT.

This chain connects TRBV5-1 to TRBJ1-2; D not resolved. Looked up from germline, CDR1 is SGHRS and CDR2 is YFSETQ. This CDR3 is built from 15 residues. V dropped 0 bases and J dropped 0 bases, with 9 bases sitting between them. The CDR3 sequence: CASSLGGAANYGYTF. CDR3 in DNA: TGCGCCAGCAGCTTGGGAGGAGCCGCTAACTATGGCTACACCTTC.

This clone appeared a single time. The chain couples TRBV7-9 to TRBJ1-2; 7 bases are a match to TRBD1. V shed 5 bases, J shed 7 bases, and the junction held 13 bases outside the gene matches. The CDR3 totals 15 residues. Germline CDR1 is SEHNR and CDR2 is FQNEAQ (reference sequence). In DNA form, the CDR3 reads TGTGCCAGCAGCCCAACACGAGACAGGGAGGCTGGCTACACCTTC. Residues: CASSPTRDREAGYTF. The full variable domain, its missing parts supplied by reference TRBV7-9 and TRBJ1-2, is DTGVSQNPRHKITKRGQNVTFRCDPISEHNRLYWYRQTLGQGPEFLTYFQNEAQLEKSRLLSDRFSAERPKGSFSTLEIQRTEQGDSAMYLCASSPTRDREAGYTFGSGTRLTVV.

V and J are TRBV6-1 and TRBJ1-5; D remains ambiguous. This CDR3 spans 13 amino acids. Trimming took 2 bases from V and 8 from J, leaving 10 bases between them. Per the germline V gene, CDR1 is MNHNS and CDR2 is SASEGT. The CDR3 nucleotides are TGTGCCAGCAGTGAAAGTGCGTTTGAGCCCCAGCATTTT. Translation: CASSESAFEPQHF.

This clone appeared a single time. The chain joins TRBV5-1 to TRBJ1-6; possible D gene TRBD1, 5 bases. In germline, CDR1 is SGHRS, CDR2 YFSETQ. The ends were cut back, 0 bases at V and 7 bases at J, with 11 bases in the middle. The CDR3 is 15 amino acids. The CDR3 DNA reads as TGCGCCAGCAGCTTGGAGACAGCGGGGAATTCACCCCTCCACTTT. This sequence encodes CASSLETAGNSPLHF. The whole variable domain, remainder taken from reference TRBV5-1 and TRBJ1-6, is KAGVTQTPRYLIKTRGQQVTLSCSPISGHRSVSWYQQTPGQGLQFLFEYFSETQRNKGNFPGRFSGRQFSNSRSEMNVSTLELGDSALYLCASSLETAGNSPLHFGNGTRLTVT.

The rearrangement uses TRBV9 and TRBJ1-1; D unclear. There are 16 residues in the CDR3. The V gene's germline CDR1 is SGDLS and CDR2 YYNGEE. The germline V and J ends were trimmed by 0 bases and 1 base, with 13 bases remaining between them. The CDR3 nucleotides read TGTGCCAGCAGCGTAGCTACCGGGATTTCGAACACTGAAGCTTTCTTT. This gives the protein CASSVATGISNTEAFF.

In nucleotides, the CDR3 is TGTGCCAGCAGCGTAGCAGGTACAGGGGAGAACTATGGCTACACCTTC. Amino acids: CASSVAGTGENYGYTF. This chain connects TRBV9 to TRBJ1-2; 7 bases are shared with TRBD1. Germline V CDR1 and CDR2: SGDLS, YYNGEE. The trim removed 0 bases at V and 2 bases at J, leaving 7 bases unmatched. The CDR3 totals 16 residues.

In this sample, this clone turned up a few times. The V gene is TRBV5-1, the J gene TRBJ1-2; TRBD1 matches 7 bases. Germline loops: CDR1 SGHRS, CDR2 YFSETQ. J was trimmed by 4 bases and V by 4 bases; bases with no gene match: 7. The CDR3 is 14 residues long. The CDR3 protein is CASSPQTGSYGYTF. The CDR3 DNA follows: TGCGCCAGCAGCCCCCAGACAGGGAGCTATGGCTACACCTTC.

The V and J genes are TRBV15 and TRBJ1-2; TRBD1 matches 8 bases. The CDR3 is 13 residues long. Germline V gene lookup returns CDR1 LNHNV and CDR2 YYDKDF (reference sequence). The trim removed 4 bases at V and 7 bases at J, leaving 5 bases unmatched. The CDR3 nucleotides read TGTGCCACCAGCATTTCCAGGGGGCCTGGCTACACCTTC. Its protein is CATSISRGPGYTF.

J is TRBJ2-2 and V is TRBV2, with D possibly matching TRBD2 (7 bases). This CDR3 is 14 amino acids long. Germline values: CDR1 SNHLY, CDR2 FYNNEI. V shed 8 bases and J shed 5 bases, with 15 bases lying between them. The CDR3 reads CASGGARNTGELFF. The CDR3 DNA reads TGTGCCAGCGGGGGGGCCCGAAATACCGGGGAGCTGTTTTTT. The full variable domain, with the rest looked up from reference TRBV2 and TRBJ2-2, is EPEVTQTPSHQVTQMGQEVILRCVPISNHLYFYWYRQILGQKVEFLVSFYNNEISEKSEIFDDQFSVERPDGSNFTLKIRSTKLEDSAMYFCASGGARNTGELFFGEGSRLTVL.

J is TRBJ1-5 and V is TRBV15; TRBD1 agrees at 9 bases. The CDR3 sequence is 16 residues long. CDR1 LNHNV and CDR2 YYDKDF come from the germline V gene (reference sequence). V shed 4 bases, J shed 9 bases, and the junction held 13 bases outside the gene matches. The CDR3 reads CATSTRDRVPHAPQHF. DNA for the CDR3: TGTGCCACCAGCACCCGGGACAGGGTCCCCCATGCGCCCCAGCATTTT.